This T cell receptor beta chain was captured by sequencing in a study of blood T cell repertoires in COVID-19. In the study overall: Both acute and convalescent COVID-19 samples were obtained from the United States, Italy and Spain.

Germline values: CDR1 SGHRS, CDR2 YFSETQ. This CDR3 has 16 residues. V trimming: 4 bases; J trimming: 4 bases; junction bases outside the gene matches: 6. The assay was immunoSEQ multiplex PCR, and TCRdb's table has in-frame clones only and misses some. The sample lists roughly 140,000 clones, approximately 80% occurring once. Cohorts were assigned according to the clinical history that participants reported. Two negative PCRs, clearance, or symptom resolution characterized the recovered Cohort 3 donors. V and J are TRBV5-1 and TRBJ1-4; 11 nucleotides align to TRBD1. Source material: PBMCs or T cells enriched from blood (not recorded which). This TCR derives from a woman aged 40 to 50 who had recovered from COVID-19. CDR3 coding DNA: TGCGCCAGCAGCACTGGACAGGGGGCGGGTAATGAAAAACTGTTTTTT. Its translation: CASSTGQGAGNEKLFF.